This T cell receptor (beta chain) was retrieved from a study of blood T cell repertoires in COVID-19. Study overall: Sources were T cells, B-cell-depleted T cells, or PBMCs; the material itself was cDNA or gDNA.

Only in-frame clones appear in the TCRdb table, and some are missing; sequencing was by immunoSEQ multiplex PCR. The data contain 300,000 to 400,000 clones, 91% of them singletons. This TCR came from a woman under 30 who had recovered from COVID-19. Sequencing was performed on peripheral blood.

This chain's CDR3 is CASSFQGAQPQHF. CDR3 sequence (DNA): TGTGCCAGCAGTTTCCAGGGGGCTCAGCCCCAGCATTTT. The V gene is TRBV2, the J gene TRBJ1-5; 8 positions match TRBD1. CDR3 length: 13 amino acids. CDR1 and CDR2 from the germline V gene are SNHLY and FYNNEI. Germline trimming cut 5 bases from V and 6 bases from J; bases unmatched to any gene: 3.